One sample yielded the 5 T cell receptor beta chains listed below, sequenced in a study of cytomegalovirus exposure and HLA in healthy donors. The study ran its PCR with 60 Vbeta and 13 Jbeta primers. Produced via immunoSEQ multiplex PCR; TCRdb's table is partial and in-frame only. The table has some 120,000 clones, roughly 78% seen once; the top ten hold approximately 10%. Sample: PBMCs. These receptors all come from a man in his thirties or forties in good health and CMV-seropositive.

The chain joins TRBV28 to TRBJ1-5; D is ambiguous. The V end lost 7 bases, the J end lost 2 bases, and 12 bases lay between the germline ends. The CDR3 is 14 amino acids. Germline CDR1 MDHEN, CDR2 SYDVKM. CDR3 coding DNA: TGTGCCAGCACCCGCCCAACAGGCAATCAGCCCCAGCATTTT. This encodes CASTRPTGNQPQHF.

The J gene is TRBJ2-7, the V gene TRBV29-1, with D possibly TRBD2 on 6 matching bases. This CDR3 region has 13 residues. Deletions cut 5 bases from V and 5 bases from J, with 16 bases between. In germline, CDR1 is SQVTM, CDR2 ANQGSEA. CDR3 residues: CSVFGGIVNEQYF. The CDR3 region has the DNA TGCAGCGTTTTTGGCGGGATAGTGAACGAGCAGTACTTC.

The V call is TRBV15, the J call TRBJ2-1, with D hard to call. The V end lost 5 bases, the J end lost 10 bases, and 12 bases lay between the germline ends. This CDR3 region has 12 residues. Germline values: CDR1 LNHNV, CDR2 YYDKDF (reference sequence). The CDR3 sequence is CATSPRDGEQFF. The CDR3 DNA reads as TGTGCCACCAGCCCCCGTGACGGGGAGCAGTTCTTC.

The genes are TRBV25-1 and TRBJ2-3; 7 bases are a match to TRBD2. Germline V lookup: CDR1 MGHDK, CDR2 SYGVNS. The V and J ends lost 3 bases and 2 bases, in that order; junction bases with no gene match: 11. The CDR3 spans 17 residues. The CDR3 DNA is TGTGCCAGCAGTGACTCCCACGAACTAGCGTACACAGATACGCAGTATTTT. Translated, it gives CASSDSHELAYTDTQYF.

The chain has TRBV13 and TRBJ2-1; 9 bases line up with TRBD1. Trimming at V came to 3 bases and at J to 7 bases, leaving 22 bases not matched to a gene. This CDR3 contains 20 residues. Germline CDR1 is PRHDT and CDR2 is FYEKMQ (reference sequence). CDR3 region: CASSFFGPFGTGSIGNEQFF. The DNA of the CDR3 is TGTGCCAGCAGCTTTTTCGGCCCCTTTGGGACAGGGAGTATAGGGAATGAGCAGTTCTTC.